The 6 T cell receptor beta chains below were found in one sample sequenced in a study of CD4 T cells in relation to SARS-CoV-2 and coronaviruses. Their recognized antigens are unknown. The table came from immunoSEQ multiplex PCR; TCRdb's copy has only in-frame clones and leaves some out. The sample records about 22,000 clones, around 70% being singletons. Before the COVID-19 pandemic, during about 2011-2019, CD4+ T cells were taken from unexposed donors. After ten to eleven days of culture, CD4+ T cells were isolated. The sample comprised CD4+ T cells from PBMCs, cultured in vitro. The receptor set was obtained from a human donor in good health.

This clone occurred a few times. V gene TRBV25-1 combines with J gene TRBJ2-2, with a weak D call TRBD2 (5 bases). Germline CDR1 reads MGHDK; CDR2 reads SYGVNS. Deletions cut 3 bases from V and 1 base from J, with 9 bases between. The CDR3 spans 15 residues. CDR3 in amino acids: CASSDPGKNTGELFF. The CDR3 DNA follows: TGTGCCAGCAGTGACCCCGGGAAGAACACCGGGGAGCTGTTTTTT.

Only one count was recorded for this clone. This chain links TRBV4-1 with TRBJ2-5; TRBD2 is a possible D gene (6 bases). Germline V lookup: CDR1 MGHRA, CDR2 YSYEKL. V dropped 2 bases and J dropped 1 base, with 11 bases sitting between them. The CDR3 contains 15 residues. Here the CDR3 reads CASSQPGLLQETQYF. The CDR3 DNA reads TGCGCCAGCAGCCAACCGGGACTCCTCCAAGAGACCCAGTACTTC.

The chain joins TRBV29-1 to TRBJ2-5, with no clear D. Germline CDR1 reads SQVTM; CDR2 reads ANQGSEA. The CDR3 contains 12 residues. Trimming took 3 bases from V and 4 from J, leaving 9 bases between them. The chain's CDR3 is CSVDLRRETQYF. In DNA, the CDR3 is TGCAGCGTTGATCTAAGGAGAGAGACCCAGTACTTC.

This rearrangement joins TRBV6-5 to TRBJ2-7; tentatively, D is TRBD2 (6 bases). Germline V gene data show CDR1 as MNHEY and CDR2 as SVGAGI. The V end lost 0 bases, the J end lost 3 bases, and 15 bases lay between the germline ends. The CDR3 loop spans 16 amino acids. In nucleotides, the CDR3 is TGTGCCAGCAGTTACTCCATGATAGCGGCAGACTACGAGCAGTACTTC. This translates into CASSYSMIAADYEQYF.

The V call is TRBV9, the J call TRBJ2-5; D may be TRBD1 or TRBD2 (5 bases each). This CDR3 spans 12 amino acids. The germline CDR1 and CDR2 sequences are SGDLS and YYNGEE. V gave up 0 bases and J gave up 5 bases, with 5 bases separating them. The CDR3 region has the DNA TGTGCCAGCAGCGTAGGGGGGGAGACCCAGTACTTC. This translates into CASSVGGETQYF.

The chain is built from TRBV29-1 and TRBJ1-2, with 7 bases identical to TRBD1. CDR3 size: 12 residues. The germline V gene has CDR1 SQVTM and CDR2 ANQGSEA. Losses at the gene ends were 7 bases for V and 3 bases for J; bases not matched to a gene: 5. This chain's CDR3 is CSATQGDYGYTF. The CDR3 nucleotides read TGCAGCGCAACCCAGGGGGACTATGGCTACACCTTC.